A selection of T cell receptor beta chains follows, all from one sample in a study of spatial heterogeneity in lung cancer. TCRdb processed the 5' RACE reads anew with MiXCR; each CDR3 protein has one entry. The data show about 52,000 distinct CDR3 sequences, around 7% seen once. Sequencing used PBMCs, obtained at follow-up. The source of these receptors is a female donor with early-stage non-small cell lung cancer. CDR3s include the opening cysteine and the closing phenylalanine or tryptophan. A D gene is named only where the DNA matches it firmly. Some rows have no size entry. The others give once, few or many, or a class for an expanded clone.

J gene	clone size	V gene	D gene	CDR3 DNA	CDR3 protein
TRBJ1-2	NA	TRBV7-8	NA	TGTGCCAGCAGCTATAAGGGGAGAACCTATGGCTACACCTTC	CASSYKGRTYGYTF
TRBJ1-1	NA	TRBV7-8	TRBD1	TGTGCCAGCAGCTTAGCGGGGGACAGGGGTCAAAACACTGAAGCTTTCTTT	CASSLAGDRGQNTEAFF
TRBJ2-3	NA	TRBV11-1	NA	TGTGCCAGCACCCGAAGCCTACGCACAGATACGCAGTATTTT	CASTRSLRTDTQYF
TRBJ2-3	many	TRBV13	TRBD2	TGTGCCAGCAGCTTAACCGGACTAGTGTTGCGCACAGATACGCAGTATTTT	CASSLTGLVLRTDTQYF
TRBJ2-3	many	TRBV7-2	NA	TGTGCCAGCAGCTTAGGCGGGGGCCGAACAGATACGCAGTATTTT	CASSLGGGRTDTQYF
TRBJ2-7	many	TRBV27	NA	TGTGCCAGCAGACGGGACTCAAACTACGAGCAGTACTTC	CASRRDSNYEQYF
TRBJ2-2	many	TRBV5-1	NA	TGCGCCAGCAGCTCGTTTACCTCGAACACCGGGGAGCTGTTTTTT	CASSSFTSNTGELFF
TRBJ2-5	many	TRBV4-1	TRBD2	TGCGCCAGCAGCTTGCGGGGGGTACAAGAGACCCAGTACTTC	CASSLRGVQETQYF
TRBJ2-3	few	TRBV20-1	NA	TGCAGTGCTAGTCCTCAAGGGGTCATGGGAGATACGCAGTATTTT	CSASPQGVMGDTQYF
TRBJ1-1	NA	TRBV2	NA	TGTGCCAGCAGGGGGACTGACATCACTGAAGCTTTCTTT	CASRGTDITEAFF
TRBJ2-3	many	TRBV28	TRBD2	TGTGCCAGCCTTGGGAGGGTTTTTAGCACAGATACGCAGTATTTT	CASLGRVFSTDTQYF
TRBJ2-7	NA	TRBV5-1	NA	TGCGCCAGCAGCTTGGCCGGTATGGTTAGAGGCTACGAGCAGTACTTC	CASSLAGMVRGYEQYF
TRBJ1-1	many	TRBV9	NA	TGTGCCAGCAGCGTCGGGGGCGAAGCTTTCTTT	CASSVGGEAFF
TRBJ2-3	many	TRBV20-1	NA	TGCAGTGCGAATTGGGGGGGCGGCACAGATACGCAGTATTTT	CSANWGGGTDTQYF
TRBJ2-7	NA	TRBV24-1	NA	TGTGCCACCGCCGGAGGGGACTCCTACGAGCAGTACTTC	CATAGGDSYEQYF
TRBJ2-5	few	TRBV2	TRBD1	TGTGCCAGCAGATCCGACAGGGGAGAAGAGACCCAGTACTTC	CASRSDRGEETQYF
TRBJ1-1	many	TRBV20-1	NA	TGCAGTGAAAAAGGCCATAACACTGAAGCTTTCTTT	CSEKGHNTEAFF
TRBJ1-2	NA	TRBV18	TRBD1	TGTGCCAGCTCACCACAGGGACAGCTAACTAACTATGGCTACACCTTC	CASSPQGQLTNYGYTF
TRBJ1-1	few	TRBV29-1	TRBD1	TGCAGCGTCGGGACAGCCTATGAACACACTGAAGCTTTCTTT	CSVGTAYEHTEAFF
TRBJ1-2	few	TRBV20-1	NA	TGCAGTGCGGTCCCCGCAAGAGGAGCGAACTATGGCTACACCTTC	CSAVPARGANYGYTF
TRBJ2-7	many	TRBV6-5	TRBD1	TGTGCCAGCAGGACAGGGCAGGACTACGAGCAGTACTTC	CASRTGQDYEQYF
TRBJ2-7	few	TRBV5-1	TRBD1	TGCGCCAGCAGCTTCACGGACAGGGATGCCTACGAGCAGTACTTC	CASSFTDRDAYEQYF
TRBJ2-6	few	TRBV6-5	NA	TGTGCCAGCCTATCCTTAGCTGGGGCCAACGTCCTGACTTTC	CASLSLAGANVLTF
TRBJ2-5	many	TRBV15	NA	TGTGCCACCAGCCGACAGCCTTTAGTTGAGACCCAGTACTTC	CATSRQPLVETQYF
TRBJ2-3	medium-sized	TRBV20-1	TRBD2	TGCAGTGCCCCCCAGGCGGGGGTGCCAGATACGCAGTATTTT	CSAPQAGVPDTQYF
TRBJ2-5	NA	TRBV6-2/TRBV6-3	NA	TGTGCCAGCAGGCCCCTGGGCAGGGCAGGAGAGACCCAGTACTTC	CASRPLGRAGETQYF
TRBJ1-1	NA	TRBV28	TRBD1	TGTGCCAGCAGTTTATCTCAGGGGGTAGCTTTCTTT	CASSLSQGVAFF
TRBJ2-7	many	TRBV18	TRBD2	TGTGCCAGCTCACCCGGGACTAAGGTCTACGAGCAGTACTTC	CASSPGTKVYEQYF
TRBJ2-5	many	TRBV5-4	NA	TGTGCCAGCAGCTTAGTTGGGCAAGAGACCCAGTACTTC	CASSLVGQETQYF
TRBJ2-1	many	TRBV7-2	TRBD2	TGTGCCAGCTCCTTAGCGGGTGCGAACAATGAGCAGTTCTTC	CASSLAGANNEQFF
TRBJ2-2	many	TRBV6-5	TRBD2	TGTGCCAGCAATCAAGTCGGACTAGCGGGGGAAAACACCGGGGAGCTGTTTTTT	CASNQVGLAGENTGELFF
TRBJ2-7	few	TRBV5-1	TRBD1	TGCGCCAGCGGACCCAACCGGGACAGTCCCTACGAGCAGTACTTC	CASGPNRDSPYEQYF
TRBJ1-6	many	TRBV7-9	NA	TGTGCCAGCAGCTGGGGGGGGTCACCCCTCCACTTT	CASSWGGSPLHF
TRBJ2-7	NA	TRBV28	NA	TGTGCCAGCAGTTTATTCGCACGGACCTACGAGCAGTACTTC	CASSLFARTYEQYF
TRBJ1-1	many	TRBV30	NA	TGTGCCTGGAGTTCCCCTTTACAGGGTCTAAACACTGAAGCTTTCTTT	CAWSSPLQGLNTEAFF
TRBJ1-2	many	TRBV20-1	TRBD1	TGCAGTGCTCGACAGGGGGCAGGGAACTATGGCTACACCTTC	CSARQGAGNYGYTF
TRBJ2-5	many	TRBV6-2/TRBV6-3	NA	TGTGCCAGCAGTCAAAAAGAGACCCAGTACTTC	CASSQKETQYF
TRBJ1-1	many	TRBV7-9	TRBD1	TGTGCCAGCAGCTCCTTCCACAGGGGGAGGACTGAAGCTTTCTTT	CASSSFHRGRTEAFF
TRBJ1-5	few	TRBV7-2	NA	TGTGCCAGCAGCCCCCCGGGGGTGAGCAATCAGCCCCAGCATTTT	CASSPPGVSNQPQHF
TRBJ2-1	many	TRBV7-2	NA	TGTGCCAGCAGCTTCCGGCTAGGGACACAAAATGAGCAGTTCTTC	CASSFRLGTQNEQFF
TRBJ1-6	many	TRBV2	NA	TGTGCCAGCTACGGACCCAATTCACCCCTCCACTTT	CASYGPNSPLHF
TRBJ1-2	few	TRBV11-2	NA	TGTGCCAGCAGCTTAGGCGGGCCTAACTATGGCTACACCTTC	CASSLGGPNYGYTF
TRBJ2-2	many	TRBV11-2	NA	TGTGCCAGCAGCTTCGGGGGTCAGAACACCGGGGAGCTGTTTTTT	CASSFGGQNTGELFF
TRBJ2-5	many	TRBV7-3	TRBD1	TGTGCCAGCAGCTCGGGACAGGGCGGGGAGACCCAGTACTTC	CASSSGQGGETQYF
TRBJ1-2	NA	TRBV20-1	TRBD1	TGCAGTGCTCCGACAGGGAATTATGGCTACACCTTC	CSAPTGNYGYTF
TRBJ2-3	few	TRBV20-1	NA	TGCAGTGCTAGAGATTTGGGGGTATACACAGATACGCAGTATTTT	CSARDLGVYTDTQYF
TRBJ2-1	many	TRBV12-3/TRBV12-4	TRBD2	TGTGCCAGCAGTTTCCCCCCAGAGGGACTAGCGGGGTTTGGTGAGCAGTTCTTC	CASSFPPEGLAGFGEQFF
TRBJ2-7	few	TRBV18	NA	TGTGCCAGCTCACCACAACTCCTTCGCATAGATTCCCAGTACGAGCAGTACTTC	CASSPQLLRIDSQYEQYF
TRBJ2-3	many	TRBV4-1	NA	TGCGCCAGCAGCCAGTTCGCAGGGGCAGTCAATACAGATACGCAGTATTTT	CASSQFAGAVNTDTQYF
TRBJ2-3	many	TRBV3-1	NA	TGTGCCAGCAGCCCCCCGGGAGATACGCAGTATTTT	CASSPPGDTQYF